A selection of T cell receptor beta chains follows, all from one sample in a study of T-cell memory formation after mild COVID-19. TCRdb reprocessed the 5' RACE reads via MiXCR and lists one record per CDR3 protein. The sample contains about 350,000 distinct CDR3 sequences, about 13% of which appear only once. The sample was PBMCs or a T cell subset sorted from them (not recorded which). The source is a man between 18 and 35 years old who had mild COVID-19 (a few samples of this study predate the infection). Cell type and time point are not known. CDR3s include the opening cysteine and the closing phenylalanine or tryptophan.

CASLEEGHFQPQHF	TRBV28	TRBJ1-5
CASSLAGTQETQYF	TRBV7-2	TRBJ2-5
CAIKMTGLTYGYTF	TRBV10-3	TRBJ1-2
CASSLSGVGDTQYF	TRBV7-9	TRBJ2-3
CSAGFQETQYF	TRBV20-1	TRBJ2-5
CSASSSPPDTQYF	TRBV20-1	TRBJ2-3
CASSLTGKNYGYTF	TRBV4-2	TRBJ1-2
CASSVAGGLAEQFF	TRBV9	TRBJ2-1
CASSVDETVSYEQYF	TRBV9	TRBJ2-7
CASSGRQGFGTEAFF	TRBV7-2	TRBJ1-1
CASSSRTGYTF	TRBV12-3/TRBV12-4	TRBJ1-2
CASSRTAAYGYTF	TRBV3-1	TRBJ1-2
CASSLGQGDSYNEQFF	TRBV3-1	TRBJ2-1
CASSSTGGNGYTF	TRBV7-9	TRBJ1-2
CSALGSNQPQHF	TRBV20-1	TRBJ1-5
CASSLGVVETQYF	TRBV7-6	TRBJ2-5
CASSIGGWDSPLHF	TRBV21-1	TRBJ1-6
CASSSWGRDNEQFF	TRBV7-6	TRBJ2-1
CASGPTVYSNQPQHF	TRBV19	TRBJ1-5
CATTTPGWASGAGELFF	TRBV6-1	TRBJ2-2
CASSYLAGRHEQFF	TRBV6-2/TRBV6-3	TRBJ2-1
CASSQPTRRSNYGYTF	TRBV4-1	TRBJ1-2
CASRPFAGGQETQYF	TRBV7-2	TRBJ2-5
CATQRTGTGPLETQYF	TRBV6-5	TRBJ2-5
CSAKTGVNQPQHF	TRBV20-1	TRBJ1-5
CASSYSGSGNTIYF	TRBV6-6	TRBJ1-3
CASRELANYGYTF	TRBV12-3/TRBV12-4	TRBJ1-2
CASRGSAYFVRGLSYEQYF	TRBV4-3	TRBJ2-7
CASSLEGQETQYF	TRBV5-1	TRBJ2-5
CASSMGLAGPDTQYF	TRBV5-5	TRBJ2-3
CARSPRAAYNEQFF	TRBV5-3	TRBJ2-1
CASSPNTGGEKLFF	TRBV4-1	TRBJ1-4
CAISRTIREDNEQFF	TRBV10-3	TRBJ2-1
CSASLPDSNQPQHF	TRBV20-1	TRBJ1-5
CASSSSATNEKLFF	TRBV7-2	TRBJ1-4
CASSLGTGENTIYF	TRBV7-9	TRBJ1-3
CASSVLGGEAFF	TRBV25-1	TRBJ1-1
CASSLDASAYNEQFF	TRBV5-1	TRBJ2-1